The 30 T cell receptor beta chains listed next were all sequenced from one sample in a study of blood T cell repertoires in COVID-19. Assay used: immunoSEQ multiplex PCR; TCRdb lists only in-frame clones, some missing. The table has over 120,000 clones, about 79% seen once. Sequences were obtained from PBMCs or T cells enriched from blood (not recorded which). These receptors originate from a woman in her forties or fifties who had recovered from COVID-19.

This rearrangement joins TRBV19 to TRBJ1-1, with no clear D. Germline V gene data show CDR1 as LNHDA and CDR2 as SQIVND (reference sequence). The CDR3 length is 13 residues. Trimming shortened V by 0 bases and J by 9 bases, and 11 bases separated the two germline ends. CDR3 nucleotide sequence: TGTGCCAGTAGTATAGAGGCAGGAATCAAAGCTTTCTTT. Translation: CASSIEAGIKAFF. Filled out from reference TRBV19 and TRBJ1-1, the complete variable domain reads DGGITQSPKYLFRKEGQNVTLSCEQNLNHDAMYWYRQDPGQGLRLIYYSQIVNDFQKGDIAEGYSVSREKKESFPLTVTSAQKNPTAFYLCASSIEAGIKAFFGQGTRLTVV.

The chain has TRBV5-1 and TRBJ2-5; D not resolved. Germline V gene sequence: CDR1 SGHRS, CDR2 YFSETQ. The CDR3 has 15 residues. V lost 1 base to trimming and J lost 2 bases, with 12 bases between them. CDR3 region: CASSLQVLPQETQYF. The CDR3 nucleotides read TGCGCCAGCAGCTTGCAGGTTTTGCCGCAAGAGACCCAGTACTTC.

This clone was counted between two and nine times. The chain recombines TRBV28 with TRBJ1-5; 7 bases line up with TRBD1. Trimming removed 6 bases from V and 3 bases from J; junction bases left unmatched: 11. The CDR3 runs 16 residues. Germline CDR1 MDHEN, CDR2 SYDVKM. The CDR3 coding sequence is TGTGCCAGCAGCTTTGGGGGGACAGTTAACAATCAGCCCCAGCATTTT. Translated: CASSFGGTVNNQPQHF.

The CDR3 region has the DNA TGTGCCAGCAGCGGCCGGACTAGCGAAGGCGGCATTCAGTACTTC. This sequence encodes CASSGRTSEGGIQYF. This sequence joins TRBV7-8 and TRBJ2-4; 9 bases line up with TRBD2. The CDR3 runs to 15 residues. The V gene's germline CDR1 is SGHVS and CDR2 FQNEAQ. Losses at the gene ends were 5 bases for V and 9 bases for J; bases not matched to a gene: 11.

The rearrangement joins TRBV12-3 or TRBV12-4 to TRBJ2-3; no definite D call. The CDR3 has 12 amino acids. Trimming stripped 4 bases from V and 7 bases from J, with 9 bases between. This CDR3 reads CASSSYRYTQYF. The CDR3 nucleotides are TGTGCCAGCAGTTCCTATCGGTATACGCAGTATTTT.

The chain couples TRBV7-8 to TRBJ1-2, with 9 positions matching TRBD1. Germline V gives CDR1 SGHVS, CDR2 FQNEAQ. Trimming at V came to 1 base and at J to 8 bases, leaving 8 bases not matched to a gene. The CDR3 spans 15 residues. The DNA for the CDR3 is TGTGCCAGCAGCTTAGTAGCGGGGACAGGGAAAGGCTACACCTTC. It codes for CASSLVAGTGKGYTF.

V and J are TRBV7-2 and TRBJ1-4; 8 bases are a match to TRBD1. CDR1 and CDR2 (germline): SGHTA, FQGNSA. The V and J ends lost 7 bases and 8 bases, in that order; junction bases with no gene match: 9. The CDR3 contains 14 residues. The CDR3 DNA sequence: TGTGCCAGCACCCAGGACAGGGCGGCAGAAAAACTGTTTTTT. Residues: CASTQDRAAEKLFF.

The chain links TRBV9 to TRBJ2-5; tentatively, D is TRBD2 (6 bases). The V gene lost 3 bases and the J gene lost 4 bases, with 16 bases spanning the gap. This CDR3 is 15 amino acids long. Looked up from germline, CDR1 is SGDLS and CDR2 is YYNGEE. The CDR3 loop reads CASSGGGTPAETQYF. CDR3 sequence (DNA): TGTGCCAGCAGCGGCGGCGGGACTCCCGCAGAGACCCAGTACTTC.

This clone was counted at least ten times. The CDR3 protein is CAIPGGPYGYTF. Written as DNA, the CDR3 is TGTGCCATCCCGGGGGGGCCTTATGGCTACACCTTC. The chain couples TRBV28 to TRBJ1-2, with D possibly matching TRBD1 (6 bases). The CDR3 consists of 12 residues. The V end was cut by 10 bases, the J end by 5 bases, with 14 bases between. From germline, CDR1 is MDHEN and CDR2 SYDVKM.

This clone came up once. Other DNA sequences in this sample translate to the same CDR3. The J gene is TRBJ2-5, the V gene TRBV29-1, with D hard to call. Between the trimmed V and J ends, which lost 3 bases and 2 bases, there was a span of 7 bases. This CDR3 is 12 amino acids long. Germline V CDR1 and CDR2: SQVTM, ANQGSEA. The CDR3 sequence is CSVDWQQETQYF. CDR3 DNA: TGCAGCGTTGACTGGCAGCAAGAGACCCAGTACTTC.

The CDR3 region is CASSPRWSGGGTDTQYF. Here the CDR3 DNA reads TGTGCCAGCAGCCCGCGGTGGAGCGGGGGGGGCACAGATACGCAGTATTTT. This chain links TRBV9 with TRBJ2-3; TRBD2 matches at 10 bases. Germline CDR1 is SGDLS and CDR2 is YYNGEE. V lost 4 bases, J lost 1 base, and 9 bases stayed unmatched. The CDR3 runs to 17 residues.

The J gene is TRBJ1-5, the V gene TRBV6-5, with 8 bases lining up with TRBD1. The V gene's germline CDR1 is MNHEY and CDR2 SVGAGI. Trimming cost V 7 bases and J 0 bases; bases outside gene matches: 2. The CDR3 loop spans 14 amino acids. This CDR3 is CASTTGDSNQPQHF. CDR3 DNA sequence: TGTGCCAGCACGACAGGGGATAGCAATCAGCCCCAGCATTTT.

The chain recombines TRBV11-3 with TRBJ2-7, with 14 nucleotides matching TRBD2. Germline values: CDR1 SGHNT, CDR2 YENEEA. J was trimmed by 7 bases and V by 5 bases; bases with no gene match: 7. This CDR3 contains 15 residues. The CDR3 DNA reads TGTGCCAGCAGCCTTGGACTAGCGGGAGGTACGGAGCAGTACTTC. This codes for CASSLGLAGGTEQYF. The whole variable domain, remainder taken from reference TRBV11-3 and TRBJ2-7, is EAGVVQSPRYKIIEKKQPVAFWCNPISGHNTLYWYLQNLGQGPELLIRYENEEAVDDSQLPKDRFSAERLKGVDSTLKIQPAELGDSAVYLCASSLGLAGGTEQYFGPGTRLTVT.

Only a few counts were recorded for this clone. This sequence joins TRBV28 and TRBJ1-3; TRBD1 might be the D (5 bases). Per germline, CDR1 MDHEN and CDR2 SYDVKM. The V end was cut by 6 bases, the J end by 0 bases, with 18 bases between. The CDR3 consists of 17 residues. CDR3 region: CASRAPGGRHSGNTIYF. The DNA for the CDR3 is TGTGCCAGCAGGGCCCCCGGGGGACGCCACTCTGGAAACACCATATATTTT.

V is TRBV3-1 (or the pseudogene TRBV3-2) and J is TRBJ2-1; 7 bases are a match to TRBD2. The CDR3 has 15 amino acids. Germline V lookup: CDR1 LGHDT, CDR2 YNNKEL (reference sequence). The junction had 6 bases not matched to a gene; V was cut back by 0 bases and J by 7 bases. The DNA of the CDR3 is TGTGCCAGCAGCCAAGATTCTCTAGCGGTTAATGAGCAGTTCTTC. This sequence encodes CASSQDSLAVNEQFF.

The chain recombines TRBV19 with TRBJ1-3; D unclear. The CDR3 extends over 15 amino acids. Deletions cut 0 bases from V and 2 bases from J, with 8 bases between. Germline CDR1 reads LNHDA; CDR2 reads SQIVND (reference sequence). CDR3 DNA: TGTGCCAGTAGTATAGATCAGAAAACTGGAAACACCATATATTTT. It translates to CASSIDQKTGNTIYF. Based on the CDR3 plus reference TRBV19 and TRBJ1-3, the full variable domain is DGGITQSPKYLFRKEGQNVTLSCEQNLNHDAMYWYRQDPGQGLRLIYYSQIVNDFQKGDIAEGYSVSREKKESFPLTVTSAQKNPTAFYLCASSIDQKTGNTIYFGEGSWLTVV.

This clone was seen only once. J is TRBJ1-5 and V is TRBV5-6; the match to TRBD1 covers 10 bases. Germline V CDR1 and CDR2: SGHDT, YYEEEE. The CDR3 loop spans 15 amino acids. The J segment lost 4 bases and the V segment lost 5 bases, leaving 6 bases of the junction unmatched. This CDR3 is CASSRQGAGNQPQHF. The CDR3 bases are TGTGCCAGCAGTAGACAGGGGGCGGGAAATCAGCCCCAGCATTTT.

The V gene is TRBV10-2, the J gene TRBJ1-6; TRBD1 is a possible D gene (6 bases). CDR1 is WSHSY and CDR2 is SAAADI in the germline V gene. The CDR3 totals 14 residues. The V end was cut by 2 bases, the J end by 7 bases, with 9 bases between. CDR3 coding DNA: TGCGCCAGCAGTGAGGGACAGTTAAATTCACCCCTCCACTTT. Amino acid sequence: CASSEGQLNSPLHF.

The genes are TRBV5-1 and TRBJ1-6; possibly TRBD1 for D (6 bases). Germline V gives CDR1 SGHRS, CDR2 YFSETQ. The CDR3 contains 14 residues. V lost 3 bases and J 9 bases, leaving 13 bases between the germline ends. CDR3 DNA sequence: TGCGCCAGCAGCTCGGGGGGGCCCGGTTCACCCCTCCACTTT. It translates to CASSSGGPGSPLHF.

Concerning this clone itself: Different DNA sequences within this sample yield the same CDR3. The chain is built from TRBV5-4 and TRBJ2-3, with 11 bases that match TRBD2. Germline CDR1 reads SGHNT; CDR2 reads YYREEE (reference sequence). With 2 bases clipped from V and 3 bases from J, the junction kept 5 bases outside the gene matches. The CDR3 covers 16 residues. In nucleotides, the CDR3 is TGTGCCAGCAGCTTTCGACTAGCGGGAACAACAGATACGCAGTATTTT. As protein: CASSFRLAGTTDTQYF.

The CDR3 sequence: CASSQDLGGPYGYTF. CDR3 nucleotides: TGTGCCAGCAGCCAAGATCTTGGGGGCCCCTATGGCTACACCTTC. The gene calls are TRBV4-2 and TRBJ1-2; possible D gene TRBD1, 6 bases. This CDR3 is built from 15 residues. V lost 0 bases and J 4 bases, leaving 12 bases between the germline ends. Germline V gene sequence: CDR1 LGHNA, CDR2 YNFKEQ.

The chain links TRBV7-3 to TRBJ1-2, with D unclear. The CDR3 covers 16 residues. V gave up 0 bases and J gave up 1 base, with 12 bases separating them. Germline V CDR1 and CDR2: SGHTA, FQGTGA. Here the CDR3 DNA reads TGTGCCAGCAGCTTAACTGGGCAGGATATTAACTATGGCTACACCTTC. Its protein is CASSLTGQDINYGYTF.

The chain employs TRBV3-1 (or the pseudogene TRBV3-2) and TRBJ1-2; 8 bases agree with TRBD1. With V trimmed by 1 base and J by 4 bases, 8 bases remained unmatched. Germline CDR1 is LGHDT and CDR2 is YNNKEL (reference sequence). CDR3 length equals 16 residues. The CDR3 is CASSQGSPGQAYGYTF. The DNA for the CDR3 is TGTGCCAGCAGCCAAGGATCCCCGGGACAGGCCTATGGCTACACCTTC.

This clone turned up a few times. The rearrangement uses TRBV10-3 and TRBJ2-7; 15 nucleotides align to TRBD2. CDR3 length: 15 residues. Trimming took 6 bases from V and 2 from J; bases not matched to a gene: 2. Germline values: CDR1 ENHRY, CDR2 SYGVKD. CDR3 sequence (DNA): TGTGCCATCAGCGGACTAGCGGGAGGGCCCTACGAGCAGTACTTC. Residues: CAISGLAGGPYEQYF.

The chain uses TRBV27 and TRBJ2-4; D possibly corresponds to TRBD1 (5 bases). The CDR3 has 15 amino acids. Trimming took off 5 bases at V and 1 base at J, with 12 bases between the two ends. Germline V gene sequence: CDR1 MNHEY, CDR2 SMNVEV (reference sequence). CDR3 residues: CASSVGRAAKNIQYF. The CDR3 nucleotides read TGTGCCAGCAGTGTTGGCAGGGCGGCCAAAAACATTCAGTACTTC.

This clone has a handful of counts. This chain uses TRBV29-1 with TRBJ2-1; 8 bases are a match to TRBD1. This CDR3 is 14 amino acids long. The germline V gene has CDR1 SQVTM and CDR2 ANQGSEA. V gave up 7 bases and J gave up 6 bases; unmatched junction bases: 11. CDR3 DNA: TGCAGCGCCCCTCGAGACAGGGGTTCCAATGAGCAGTTCTTC. Encoded protein: CSAPRDRGSNEQFF.

This clone was found a few times. The chain links TRBV6-5 to TRBJ1-1; TRBD1 is a possible D gene (5 bases). CDR3 length equals 15 residues. The germline gives CDR1 MNHEY, CDR2 SVGAGI. V was cut by 1 base and J by 2 bases, with 11 bases left in between. The CDR3 DNA follows: TGTGCCAGCAGTTACTTTCCGACAGTTAACACTGAAGCTTTCTTT. It codes for CASSYFPTVNTEAFF.

This chain uses TRBV9 with TRBJ2-1, with 10 bases that match TRBD2. Losses at the gene ends were 2 bases for V and 7 bases for J; bases not matched to a gene: 6. Germline V gene lookup returns CDR1 SGDLS and CDR2 YYNGEE. The CDR3 runs 15 residues. The CDR3 is CASSVYGSGGNEQFF. The CDR3 nucleotides read TGTGCCAGCAGCGTGTATGGTAGCGGGGGGAATGAGCAGTTCTTC.

V is TRBV19 and J is TRBJ1-6; D is perhaps TRBD1 (5 bases). This CDR3 contains 15 residues. Germline CDR1 LNHDA, CDR2 SQIVND (reference sequence). Trimming stripped 7 bases from V and 9 bases from J, with 19 bases between. This chain's CDR3 is CASNLGTYPLSPLHF. Written as DNA, the CDR3 is TGTGCCAGTAACTTAGGGACTTACCCTCTTTCACCCCTCCACTTT.

The V and J genes are TRBV7-8 and TRBJ2-7; 9 nucleotides line up with TRBD2. CDR1 is SGHVS and CDR2 is FQNEAQ in the germline V gene. The length of the CDR3 is 16 residues. Trimming cost V 5 bases and J 3 bases; bases outside gene matches: 11. The CDR3 coding sequence is TGTGCCAGCAGCCCGCAACCTAGCGGGGCAGGCTACGAGCAGTACTTC. Its translation is CASSPQPSGAGYEQYF.